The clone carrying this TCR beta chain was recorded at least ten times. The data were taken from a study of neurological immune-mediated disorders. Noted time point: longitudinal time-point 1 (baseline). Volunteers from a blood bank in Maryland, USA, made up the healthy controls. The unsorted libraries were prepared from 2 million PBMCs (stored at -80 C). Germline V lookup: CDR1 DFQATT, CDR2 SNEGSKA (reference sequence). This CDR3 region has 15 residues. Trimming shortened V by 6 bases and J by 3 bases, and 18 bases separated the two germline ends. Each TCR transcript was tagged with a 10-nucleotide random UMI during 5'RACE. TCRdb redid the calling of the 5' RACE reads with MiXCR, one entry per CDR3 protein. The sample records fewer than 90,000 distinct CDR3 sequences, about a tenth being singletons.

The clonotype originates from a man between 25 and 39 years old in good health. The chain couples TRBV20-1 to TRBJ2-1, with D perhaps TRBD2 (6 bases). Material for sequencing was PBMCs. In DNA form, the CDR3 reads TGCAGTGCCCCCTTAGGAGGGAGCGTCTACAATGAGCAGTTCTTC. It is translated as CSAPLGGSVYNEQFF.